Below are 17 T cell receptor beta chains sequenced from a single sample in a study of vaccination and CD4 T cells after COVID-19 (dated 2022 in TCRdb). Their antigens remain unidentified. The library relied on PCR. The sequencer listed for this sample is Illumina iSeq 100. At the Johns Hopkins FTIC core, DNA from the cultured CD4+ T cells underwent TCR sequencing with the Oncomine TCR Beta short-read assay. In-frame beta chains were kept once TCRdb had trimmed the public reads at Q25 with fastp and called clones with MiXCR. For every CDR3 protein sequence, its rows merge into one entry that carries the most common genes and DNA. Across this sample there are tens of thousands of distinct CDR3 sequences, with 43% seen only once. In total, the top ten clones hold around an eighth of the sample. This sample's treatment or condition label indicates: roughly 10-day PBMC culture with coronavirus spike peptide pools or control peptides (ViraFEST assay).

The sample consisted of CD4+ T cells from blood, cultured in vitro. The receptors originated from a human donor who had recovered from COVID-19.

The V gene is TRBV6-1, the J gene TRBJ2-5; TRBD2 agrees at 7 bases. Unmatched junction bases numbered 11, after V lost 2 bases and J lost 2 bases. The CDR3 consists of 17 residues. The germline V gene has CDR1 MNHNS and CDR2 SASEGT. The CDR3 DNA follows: TGTGCCAGCAGTGAAAACGAGGGGAGGGGCGCACAAGAGACCCAGTACTTC. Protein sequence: CASSENEGRGAQETQYF.

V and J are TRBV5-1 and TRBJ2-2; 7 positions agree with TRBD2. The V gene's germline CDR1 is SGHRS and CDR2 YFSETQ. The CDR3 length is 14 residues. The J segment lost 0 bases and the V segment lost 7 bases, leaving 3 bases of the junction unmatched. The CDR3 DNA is TGCGCCAGCGCCCGGGAGGCGAACACCGGGGAGCTGTTTTTT. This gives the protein CASAREANTGELFF. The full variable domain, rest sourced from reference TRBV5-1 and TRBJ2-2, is KAGVTQTPRYLIKTRGQQVTLSCSPISGHRSVSWYQQTPGQGLQFLFEYFSETQRNKGNFPGRFSGRQFSNSRSEMNVSTLELGDSALYLCASAREANTGELFFGEGSRLTVL.

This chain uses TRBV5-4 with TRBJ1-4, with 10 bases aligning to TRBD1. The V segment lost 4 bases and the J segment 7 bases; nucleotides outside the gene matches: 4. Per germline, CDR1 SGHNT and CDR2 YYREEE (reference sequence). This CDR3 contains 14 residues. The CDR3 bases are TGTGCCAGCAGCCTGGGACAGGGGACTGAAAAACTGTTTTTT. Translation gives CASSLGQGTEKLFF.

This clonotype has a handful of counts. DNA of the CDR3: TGTGCCAGCAGCCGAGCGGGACAGGTGAACACCGGGGAGCTGTTTTTT. Its protein product is CASSRAGQVNTGELFF. The V gene is TRBV4-2, the J gene TRBJ2-2; maybe TRBD1 (8 bases). Germline V gene sequence: CDR1 LGHNA, CDR2 YNFKEQ. Trimming cost V 4 bases and J 1 base, with 13 bases left between them. The CDR3 length is 16 residues.

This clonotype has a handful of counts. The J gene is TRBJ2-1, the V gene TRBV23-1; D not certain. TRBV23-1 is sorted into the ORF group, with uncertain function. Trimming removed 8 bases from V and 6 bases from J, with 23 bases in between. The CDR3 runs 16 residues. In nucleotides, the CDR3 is TGCGCCAGCTCTTGCTTCGAGGAACCTATTGGCAATGAGCAGTTCTTC. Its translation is CASSCFEEPIGNEQFF.

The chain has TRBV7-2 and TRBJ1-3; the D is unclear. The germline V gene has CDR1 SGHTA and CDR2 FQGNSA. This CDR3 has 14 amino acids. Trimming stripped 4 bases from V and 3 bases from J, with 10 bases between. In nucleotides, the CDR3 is TGTGCCAGCAGCTATGCCCGGAGTGGAAACACCATATATTTT. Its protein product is CASSYARSGNTIYF.

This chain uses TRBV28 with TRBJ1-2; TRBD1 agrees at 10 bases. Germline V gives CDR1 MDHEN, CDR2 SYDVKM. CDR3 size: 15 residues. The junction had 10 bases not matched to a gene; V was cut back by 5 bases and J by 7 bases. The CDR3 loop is CASSAETGGARGYTF. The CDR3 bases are TGTGCCAGCAGTGCCGAGACAGGGGGCGCACGTGGCTACACCTTC.

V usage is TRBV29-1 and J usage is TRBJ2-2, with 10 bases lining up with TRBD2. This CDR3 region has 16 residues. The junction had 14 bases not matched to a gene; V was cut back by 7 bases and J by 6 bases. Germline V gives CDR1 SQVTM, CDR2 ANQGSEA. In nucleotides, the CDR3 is TGCAGCGGGTCCGGGCCTCCGGGACTAGCGCCCGGGGAGCTGTTTTTT. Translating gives CSGSGPPGLAPGELFF.

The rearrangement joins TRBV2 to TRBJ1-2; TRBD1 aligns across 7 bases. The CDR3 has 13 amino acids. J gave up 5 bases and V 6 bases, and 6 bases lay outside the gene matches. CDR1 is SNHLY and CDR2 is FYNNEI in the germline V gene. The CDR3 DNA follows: TGTGCCAGCAGCGTACAGGGGCGATATGGCTACACCTTC. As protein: CASSVQGRYGYTF.

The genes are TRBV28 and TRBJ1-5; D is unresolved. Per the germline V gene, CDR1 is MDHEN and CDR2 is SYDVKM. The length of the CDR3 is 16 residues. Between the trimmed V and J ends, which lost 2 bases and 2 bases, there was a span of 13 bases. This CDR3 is CASSLGAGSGNQPQHF. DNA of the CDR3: TGTGCCAGCAGTTTAGGCGCCGGGTCTGGCAATCAGCCCCAGCATTTT.

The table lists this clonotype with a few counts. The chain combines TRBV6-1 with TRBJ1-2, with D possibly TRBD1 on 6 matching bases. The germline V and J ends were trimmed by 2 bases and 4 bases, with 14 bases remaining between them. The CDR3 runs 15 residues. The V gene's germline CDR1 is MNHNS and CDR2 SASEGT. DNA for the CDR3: TGTGCCAGCAGTGAAATGGCAGGGGTCGGCTATGGCTACACCTTC. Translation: CASSEMAGVGYGYTF.

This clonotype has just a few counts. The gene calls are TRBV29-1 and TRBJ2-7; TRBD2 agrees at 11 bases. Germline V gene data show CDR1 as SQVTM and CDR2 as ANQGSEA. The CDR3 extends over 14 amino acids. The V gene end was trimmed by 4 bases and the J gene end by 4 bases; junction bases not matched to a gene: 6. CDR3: CSVAGTSGSYEQYF. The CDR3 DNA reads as TGCAGCGTTGCCGGGACTAGCGGAAGTTACGAGCAGTACTTC.

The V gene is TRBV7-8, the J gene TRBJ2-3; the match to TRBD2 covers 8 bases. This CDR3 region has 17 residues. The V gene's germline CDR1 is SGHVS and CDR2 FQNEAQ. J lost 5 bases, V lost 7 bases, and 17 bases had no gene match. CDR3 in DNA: TGTGCCAGCACCGATTCAAAAAGCGGGAGTAGTAGAGATACGCAGTATTTT. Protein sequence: CASTDSKSGSSRDTQYF.

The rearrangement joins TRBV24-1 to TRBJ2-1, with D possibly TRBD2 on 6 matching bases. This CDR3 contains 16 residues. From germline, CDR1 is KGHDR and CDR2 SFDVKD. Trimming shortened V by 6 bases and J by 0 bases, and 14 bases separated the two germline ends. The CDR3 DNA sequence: TGTGCCACCAGTACTTCTGGGGGGAGCTCCTACAATGAGCAGTTCTTC. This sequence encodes CATSTSGGSSYNEQFF.

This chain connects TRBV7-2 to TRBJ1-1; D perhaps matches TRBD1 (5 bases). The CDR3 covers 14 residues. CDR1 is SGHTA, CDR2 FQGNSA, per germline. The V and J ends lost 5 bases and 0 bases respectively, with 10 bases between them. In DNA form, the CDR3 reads TGTGCCAGCAGCCCAGGGACGATGAACACTGAAGCTTTCTTT. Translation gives CASSPGTMNTEAFF.

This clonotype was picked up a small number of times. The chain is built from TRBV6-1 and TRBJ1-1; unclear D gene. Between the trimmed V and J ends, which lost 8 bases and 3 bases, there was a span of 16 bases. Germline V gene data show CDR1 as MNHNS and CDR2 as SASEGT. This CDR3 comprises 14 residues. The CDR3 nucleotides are TGTGCCAGCGATCTAACCGGTTTGGACACTGAAGCTTTCTTT. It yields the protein CASDLTGLDTEAFF.

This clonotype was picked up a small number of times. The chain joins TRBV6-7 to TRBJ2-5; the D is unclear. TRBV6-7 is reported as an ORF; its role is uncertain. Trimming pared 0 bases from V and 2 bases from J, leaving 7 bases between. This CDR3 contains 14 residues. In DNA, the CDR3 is TGTGCCAGCAGTTACTCGGGCGGTCAAGAGACCCAGTACTTC. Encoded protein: CASSYSGGQETQYF.